What follows are 17 T cell receptor beta chains derived from one specimen sequenced in a study of blood T cell repertoires in COVID-19. This table comes from immunoSEQ multiplex PCR, and its TCRdb copy is limited to in-frame clones, with some not included. Of around 450,000 clones in the sample, approximately 90% were seen once. Sequencing input: peripheral blood. The receptors were sampled from a woman aged 30 to 39 with acute or convalescent COVID-19.

V is TRBV6-5 and J is TRBJ2-2, with 11 positions matching TRBD2. The CDR3 has 15 residues. In germline, CDR1 is MNHEY, CDR2 SVGAGI. V was clipped by 7 bases and J by 6 bases; unmatched bases: 7. The CDR3 reads CASTVAGGPSGELFF. The CDR3 nucleotides read TGTGCCAGCACCGTAGCGGGGGGGCCCTCCGGGGAGCTGTTTTTT.

This rearrangement joins TRBV9 to TRBJ1-4; the match to TRBD1 covers 10 bases. J lost 6 bases, V lost 0 bases, and 8 bases had no gene match. Looked up from germline, CDR1 is SGDLS and CDR2 is YYNGEE. This CDR3 comprises 17 residues. CDR3 DNA: TGTGCCAGCAGCGTAGCAGGGAGGACAGGGGGACATGAAAAACTGTTTTTT. Protein product: CASSVAGRTGGHEKLFF.

About this clone itself: Other DNA sequences of this sample code for an identical CDR3. The V call is TRBV5-1, the J call TRBJ1-1, with D perhaps matching TRBD1 (5 bases). The CDR3 length is 13 residues. The V gene's germline CDR1 is SGHRS and CDR2 YFSETQ. V was trimmed by 4 bases and J by 2 bases, leaving 9 bases between them. The CDR3 is CASSPQGNTEAFF. CDR3 in DNA: TGCGCCAGCAGCCCCCAGGGCAACACTGAAGCTTTCTTT.

The V and J genes are TRBV28 and TRBJ2-1; D is unclear. Looked up from germline, CDR1 is MDHEN and CDR2 is SYDVKM. This CDR3 contains 13 residues. Deletions cut 2 bases from V and 12 bases from J, with 14 bases between. The CDR3 nucleotides read TGTGCCAGCAGTTTAATTAGCTCCCGAGGGCAGTTCTTC. Amino acids: CASSLISSRGQFF.

The V call is TRBV27, the J call TRBJ2-1; D may be TRBD1 (5 bases). Per germline, CDR1 MNHEY and CDR2 SMNVEV (reference sequence). The CDR3 spans 16 residues. V dropped 4 bases and J dropped 2 bases, with 15 bases sitting between them. CDR3 region: CASSYAPPDTYNEQFF. DNA for the CDR3: TGTGCCAGCAGTTACGCCCCACCGGACACCTACAATGAGCAGTTCTTC.

This clone was counted a single time. The chain couples TRBV28 to TRBJ1-4; the D is unclear. Germline CDR1 is MDHEN and CDR2 is SYDVKM. The CDR3 has 13 amino acids. Trimming left V 6 bases short and J 6 bases short, with 11 bases between. CDR3 amino acids: CASRSGEYEKLFF. As DNA, the CDR3 is TGTGCCAGCAGGAGCGGGGAGTATGAAAAACTGTTTTTT.

The chain joins TRBV7-2 to TRBJ2-4; D possibly corresponds to TRBD2 (5 bases). There are 17 residues in the CDR3. Per the germline V gene, CDR1 is SGHTA and CDR2 is FQGNSA. V shed 5 bases and J shed 3 bases, with 20 bases lying between them. The CDR3 sequence is CASSVRRDPLIKNIQYF. The CDR3 DNA sequence: TGTGCCAGCAGCGTACGCCGGGATCCTTTAATCAAAAACATTCAGTACTTC.

The chain recombines TRBV5-1 with TRBJ2-1; the match to TRBD2 covers 9 bases. Germline CDR1 SGHRS, CDR2 YFSETQ. Losses at the gene ends were 4 bases for V and 3 bases for J; bases not matched to a gene: 5. The CDR3 has 15 residues. The CDR3: CASSQTSGIYNEQFF. In DNA, the CDR3 is TGCGCCAGCAGCCAGACTAGCGGAATCTACAATGAGCAGTTCTTC.

The V call is TRBV2, the J call TRBJ1-3; TRBD1 is a possible D gene (6 bases). The CDR3 is 15 amino acids. V was shortened by 6 bases and J by 0 bases, with 12 bases between the two germline ends. Germline assignment: CDR1 SNHLY and CDR2 FYNNEI. The CDR3 sequence: CASRQGVTSGNTIYF. CDR3 DNA: TGTGCCAGCAGACAGGGCGTAACCTCTGGAAACACCATATATTTT.

This chain uses TRBV6-5 with TRBJ2-3, with 7 positions matching TRBD2. V was pared by 6 bases and J by 6 bases, with 12 bases of the junction left unmatched. Germline CDR1 and CDR2: MNHEY and SVGAGI. The CDR3 contains 15 residues. CDR3 bases: TGTGCCAGCAGCCGGGGGGTCAGGCCGGAGGATACGCAGTATTTT. Its protein is CASSRGVRPEDTQYF.

The rearrangement uses TRBV6-5 and TRBJ2-1; 12 bases match TRBD2. Per the germline V gene, CDR1 is MNHEY and CDR2 is SVGAGI. V dropped 5 bases and J dropped 7; count of bases not matched to a gene: 6. The CDR3 runs to 15 residues. In nucleotides, the CDR3 is TGTGCCAGCAGTCTATCTAGCGGGGGGGCAAATGAGCAGTTCTTC. This translates into CASSLSSGGANEQFF.

The CDR3 here is CASSSTGINDYEQYF. DNA for the CDR3: TGTGCCAGCAGTTCAACCGGGATAAATGACTACGAGCAGTACTTC. The chain carries TRBV6-2 or TRBV6-3 and TRBJ2-7; tentative D call: TRBD2 (5 bases). This CDR3 comprises 15 residues. Germline V gene lookup returns CDR1 MNHEY and CDR2 SVGEGT. Trimming left V 4 bases short and J 3 bases short, with 16 bases between.

CDR3 residues: CASEHKGVGTEAFF. In DNA form, the CDR3 reads TGTGCCAGCGAGCACAAGGGGGTTGGCACTGAAGCTTTCTTT. The chain carries TRBV2 and TRBJ1-1; tentative D call: TRBD1 (6 bases). This CDR3 has 14 residues. Trimming shortened V by 8 bases and J by 4 bases, and 17 bases separated the two germline ends. Germline lookup yields CDR1 SNHLY and CDR2 FYNNEI.

This chain uses TRBV10-3 with TRBJ2-1, with 15 positions matching TRBD2. Germline values: CDR1 ENHRY, CDR2 SYGVKD. The CDR3 contains 18 residues. The trim removed 10 bases at V and 0 bases at J, leaving 10 bases unmatched. CDR3 in amino acids: CATGRTSGGASSYNEQFF. The CDR3 DNA reads TGTGCCACCGGCAGGACTAGCGGGGGGGCGAGCTCCTACAATGAGCAGTTCTTC.

This chain joins TRBV5-5 and TRBJ1-2; D call uncertain. V was shortened by 0 bases and J by 4 bases, with 7 bases between the two germline ends. CDR3 length: 13 residues. CDR1 SGHKS and CDR2 YYEKEE come from the germline V gene (reference sequence). The CDR3 is CASSLAGSYGYTF. The CDR3 DNA reads TGTGCCAGCAGCTTGGCCGGGAGCTATGGCTACACCTTC. Filled out from reference TRBV5-5 and TRBJ1-2, the complete variable domain reads DAGVTQSPTHLIKTRGQQVTLRCSPISGHKSVSWYQQVLGQGPQFIFQYYEKEERGRGNFPDRFSARQFPNYSSELNVNALLLGDSALYLCASSLAGSYGYTFGSGTRLTVV.

In DNA, the CDR3 is TGTGCCAGCAGCTTGGGGGGAACCGGCTACACCTTC. It encodes CASSLGGTGYTF. The chain has TRBV7-8 and TRBJ1-2; tentatively, D is TRBD1 (5 bases). Germline V CDR1 and CDR2: SGHVS, FQNEAQ. The CDR3 spans 12 residues. V dropped 3 bases and J dropped 8 bases, with 10 bases sitting between them.

V usage is TRBV7-9 and J usage is TRBJ2-1; the match to TRBD2 covers 10 bases. The germline V gene encodes CDR1 SEHNR and CDR2 FQNEAQ (reference sequence). Losses at the gene ends were 5 bases for V and 2 bases for J; bases not matched to a gene: 15. The CDR3 totals 19 residues. DNA of the CDR3: TGTGCCAGCAGCCCGCGGGTAGCGGGGGGCCGGAGGGCCTACAATGAGCAGTTCTTC. Its translation is CASSPRVAGGRRAYNEQFF.